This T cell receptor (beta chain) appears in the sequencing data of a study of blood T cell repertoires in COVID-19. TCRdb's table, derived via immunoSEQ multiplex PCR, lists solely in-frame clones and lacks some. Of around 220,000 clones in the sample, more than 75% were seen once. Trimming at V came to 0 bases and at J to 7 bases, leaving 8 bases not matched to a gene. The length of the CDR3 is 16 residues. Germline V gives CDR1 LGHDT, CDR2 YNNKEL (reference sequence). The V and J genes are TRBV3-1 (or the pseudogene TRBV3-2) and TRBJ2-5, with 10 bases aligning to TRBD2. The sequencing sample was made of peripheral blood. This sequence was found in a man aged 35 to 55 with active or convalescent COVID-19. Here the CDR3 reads CASSQDRLAGVVTQYF. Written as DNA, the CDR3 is TGTGCCAGCAGCCAAGATAGGCTAGCGGGAGTGGTGACCCAGTACTTC.